One and the same sample provided the 24 T cell receptor beta chains below, sequenced in a study of blood T cell repertoires in COVID-19. Only in-frame clones appear in the TCRdb table, and some are missing; sequencing was by immunoSEQ multiplex PCR. The profile shows under 250,000 clones, about 80% of them singletons. Input material: peripheral blood. All receptors come from a man aged 50-60 years with active or convalescent COVID-19.

This chain uses TRBV6-6 with TRBJ1-3, with D uncertain. In germline, CDR1 is MNHNY, CDR2 SVGAGI (reference sequence). V lost 6 bases and J 11 bases, leaving 38 bases between the germline ends. The CDR3 is 20 residues long. DNA for the CDR3: TGTGCCAGCAGCCGCGGTCGGGCAGTTCGAGGGAAACACCATGGGCTGTCCATATATTTT. Translation gives CASSRGRAVRGKHHGLSIYF.

The chain carries TRBV27 and TRBJ1-2; 7 bases map to TRBD1. The CDR3 length is 16 residues. J gave up 6 bases and V 6 bases, and 16 bases lay outside the gene matches. Germline V gene data show CDR1 as MNHEY and CDR2 as SMNVEV (reference sequence). The chain's CDR3 is CASRTGRRGRIHGYTF. The CDR3 coding sequence is TGTGCCAGCAGAACCGGCCGAAGGGGGCGCATCCATGGCTACACCTTC.

This chain uses TRBV5-6 with TRBJ1-1, with TRBD1 identical over 8 bases. V was clipped by 3 bases and J by 0 bases; unmatched bases: 4. CDR3 length: 15 residues. Germline CDR1 reads SGHDT; CDR2 reads YYEEEE. The CDR3 protein is CASSSDRAMNTEAFF. The CDR3 coding sequence is TGTGCCAGCAGCTCGGACAGGGCAATGAACACTGAAGCTTTCTTT.

As for this clone: The identical CDR3 is also encoded by other nucleotide sequences in the sample. This rearrangement joins TRBV5-1 to TRBJ2-7; possible D gene TRBD2, 6 bases. Germline V lookup: CDR1 SGHRS, CDR2 YFSETQ. The V end lost 2 bases, the J end lost 4 bases, and 10 bases lay between the germline ends. CDR3 length: 13 amino acids. DNA of the CDR3: TGCGCCAGCAGCTTCGGGGGAGGTTACGAGCAGTACTTC. Translated: CASSFGGGYEQYF.

The chain recombines TRBV5-8 with TRBJ2-3; 12 nucleotides agree with TRBD2. With V trimmed by 3 bases and J by 6 bases, 11 bases remained unmatched. The CDR3 runs 17 residues. Germline CDR1 reads SGHTS; CDR2 reads YDEGEE. CDR3 bases: TGTGCCAGCAGCTCCCCGGTTAGAGGACTAGCGGGGGATACGCAGTATTTT. Translated, it gives CASSSPVRGLAGDTQYF.

The chain carries TRBV6-2 or TRBV6-3 and TRBJ1-2; D is possibly TRBD1 (5 bases). Trimming took 5 bases from V and 8 from J, leaving 18 bases between them. Germline V gene data show CDR1 as MNHEY and CDR2 as SVGEGT. CDR3 length: 14 residues. The CDR3 DNA follows: TGTGCCAGCAGTGACGGAGGGGCGGTGAAGGGCTACACCTTC. It yields the protein CASSDGGAVKGYTF.

The rearrangement links TRBV27 to TRBJ1-1; unclear D gene. In germline, CDR1 is MNHEY, CDR2 SMNVEV (reference sequence). The CDR3 totals 14 residues. Trimming stripped 2 bases from V and 2 bases from J, with 9 bases between. The CDR3 sequence is CASSLSSRNTEAFF. CDR3 nucleotides: TGTGCCAGCAGTTTAAGTAGTAGAAACACTGAAGCTTTCTTT.

This rearrangement joins TRBV10-3 to TRBJ2-1; 8 nucleotides match TRBD1. Trimming removed 2 bases from V and 7 bases from J; junction bases left unmatched: 10. The CDR3 has 16 residues. Per the germline V gene, CDR1 is ENHRY and CDR2 is SYGVKD. CDR3 bases: TGTGCCATCAGTGAGCCTGGGACAGGAGGGGGGAATGAGCAGTTCTTC. Its protein product is CAISEPGTGGGNEQFF.

This clone was observed a few times. The gene calls are TRBV5-1 and TRBJ1-2; 8 bases agree with TRBD1. The J segment lost 4 bases and the V segment lost 0 bases, leaving 11 bases of the junction unmatched. The length of the CDR3 is 17 residues. CDR1 is SGHRS and CDR2 is YFSETQ in the germline V gene. The CDR3 loop reads CASSLDGQGARSYGYTF. CDR3 DNA: TGCGCCAGCAGCTTGGATGGACAGGGAGCGAGGAGCTATGGCTACACCTTC.

This chain links TRBV18 with TRBJ2-5, with TRBD2 matching 14 bases. This CDR3 has 16 amino acids. The V segment lost 5 bases and the J segment 2 bases; nucleotides outside the gene matches: 4. Germline V gives CDR1 KGHSH, CDR2 LQKENI. DNA for the CDR3: TGTGCCAGCTCATCGGGACTAGCGGGGGCACAAGAGACCCAGTACTTC. Protein product: CASSSGLAGAQETQYF.

The rearrangement links TRBV19 to TRBJ2-7; maybe TRBD1 (5 bases). Germline V gene sequence: CDR1 LNHDA, CDR2 SQIVND (reference sequence). Deletions cut 4 bases from V and 2 bases from J, with 15 bases between. The CDR3 sequence is 15 residues long. CDR3 DNA sequence: TGTGCCAGTAGTACACAGGTGACCAATACCTACGAGCAGTACTTC. Translated, it gives CASSTQVTNTYEQYF.

The V call is TRBV25-1, the J call TRBJ2-1; 13 nucleotides align to TRBD2. The CDR3 covers 18 residues. Germline lookup yields CDR1 MGHDK and CDR2 SYGVNS. V trimming: 3 bases; J trimming: 4 bases; junction bases outside the gene matches: 9. This chain's CDR3 is CASSDPRTSGGSYNEQFF. Written as DNA, the CDR3 is TGTGCCAGCAGTGATCCCCGGACTAGCGGGGGTTCTTACAATGAGCAGTTCTTC.

The genes are TRBV11-2 and TRBJ1-2; D is uncertain. CDR1 and CDR2 (germline): SGHAT, FQNNGV. V was trimmed by 0 bases and J by 8 bases, leaving 13 bases between them. CDR3 length: 14 amino acids. CDR3 sequence reads: CASSLDGLRGGYTF. CDR3 sequence (DNA): TGTGCCAGCAGCTTAGATGGACTTCGAGGGGGCTACACCTTC.

The rearrangement links TRBV30 to TRBJ1-6, with a possible D match to TRBD1 (5 bases). This CDR3 is built from 13 residues. V dropped 5 bases and J dropped 6 bases, with 11 bases sitting between them. Germline V gives CDR1 GTSNPN, CDR2 SVGIG (reference sequence). The CDR3 DNA reads as TGTGCCTGGGGGGGAGGAGGTAATTCACCCCTCCACTTT. Translated, it gives CAWGGGGNSPLHF.

This chain links TRBV27 with TRBJ2-3; 8 positions agree with TRBD1. The CDR3 is made up of 16 amino acids. J lost 8 bases, V lost 6 bases, and 16 bases had no gene match. CDR1 is MNHEY and CDR2 is SMNVEV in the germline V gene (reference sequence). CDR3 sequence reads: CASSRLGTGLQSTQYF. The CDR3 DNA sequence: TGTGCCAGCAGCCGACTCGGGACAGGCCTTCAAAGTACGCAGTATTTT.

The chain carries TRBV7-2 and TRBJ1-5; TRBD1 is a possible D gene (6 bases). CDR1 is SGHTA and CDR2 is FQGNSA in the germline V gene. The CDR3 has 15 residues. V was trimmed by 2 bases and J by 6 bases, leaving 14 bases between them. The CDR3 nucleotides read TGTGCCAGCAGCTTATTGAGACAGGTTGGTCAGCCCCAGCATTTT. This sequence encodes CASSLLRQVGQPQHF.

V gene TRBV5-1 combines with J gene TRBJ2-2, with D possibly being TRBD2 (6 bases). Germline V CDR1 and CDR2: SGHRS, YFSETQ. The CDR3 runs 16 residues. The V gene lost 3 bases and the J gene lost 1 base, with 13 bases spanning the gap. The CDR3 here is CASSSGLSKNTGELFF. The CDR3 region has the DNA TGCGCCAGCAGCTCGGGACTTTCCAAGAACACCGGGGAGCTGTTTTTT.

This sequence joins TRBV7-2 and TRBJ2-5; TRBD2 aligns across 13 bases. V shed 3 bases, J shed 7 bases, and the junction held 2 bases outside the gene matches. The CDR3 has 14 amino acids. Germline CDR1 reads SGHTA; CDR2 reads FQGNSA. The chain's CDR3 is CASSLGLAGWTQYF. CDR3 nucleotides: TGTGCCAGCAGCTTGGGACTAGCGGGGTGGACCCAGTACTTC. Drawing the rest from reference TRBV7-2 and TRBJ2-5, the complete variable domain is GAGVSQSPSNKVTEKGKDVELRCDPISGHTALYWYRQSLGQGLEFLIYFQGNSAPDKSGLPSDRFSAERTGGSVSTLTIQRTQQEDSAVYLCASSLGLAGWTQYFGPGTRLLVL.

The CDR3 protein is CASSYPTSGGWETQYF. DNA of the CDR3: TGTGCCAGCAGTTACCCGACTAGCGGGGGGTGGGAGACCCAGTACTTC. The V call is TRBV6-2 or TRBV6-3, the J call TRBJ2-5; 13 nucleotides agree with TRBD2. V was clipped by 2 bases and J by 5 bases; unmatched bases: 5. Germline CDR1 and CDR2: MNHEY and SVGEGT. The CDR3 has 16 residues.

The table lists this clone with a count of one. J is TRBJ2-1 and V is TRBV6-5; possibly TRBD2 for D (7 bases). CDR3 size: 14 residues. V gave up 7 bases and J gave up 8 bases, with 18 bases separating them. Germline V gene lookup returns CDR1 MNHEY and CDR2 SVGAGI. The CDR3 DNA reads as TGTGCCAGCACCGGCGGGGGCCGAGGGGATGAGCAGTTCTTC. Amino acids: CASTGGGRGDEQFF.

This clone was found once. The chain combines TRBV7-8 with TRBJ2-7; D may be TRBD2 (6 bases). Per the germline V gene, CDR1 is SGHVS and CDR2 is FQNEAQ. This CDR3 spans 16 amino acids. Trimming left V 5 bases short and J 2 bases short, with 19 bases between. The CDR3 reads CASSVDSSVLAYEQYF. CDR3 nucleotide sequence: TGTGCCAGCAGCGTAGACTCTAGCGTCCTCGCCTACGAGCAGTACTTC.

The V and J genes are TRBV28 and TRBJ2-7, with a possible D match to TRBD2 (7 bases). Germline CDR1 is MDHEN and CDR2 is SYDVKM. This CDR3 comprises 15 residues. Trimming took 5 bases from V and 3 from J, leaving 17 bases between them. The chain's CDR3 is CASSPGEWTSYEQYF. The DNA of the CDR3 is TGTGCCAGCAGTCCAGGGGAGTGGACTAGCTACGAGCAGTACTTC.

This chain joins TRBV9 and TRBJ2-6; the D gene is possibly TRBD2 (6 bases). CDR3 length equals 18 residues. V lost 3 bases, J lost 0 bases, and 16 bases lay in between. CDR1 and CDR2 (germline): SGDLS, YYNGEE. The CDR3 sequence: CASSARRAEISGANVLTF. The CDR3 coding sequence is TGTGCCAGCAGCGCTCGGAGGGCCGAAATCTCTGGGGCCAACGTCCTGACTTTC.

The chain is built from TRBV28 and TRBJ1-3, with TRBD1 matching 9 bases. The CDR3 spans 17 residues. Germline assignment: CDR1 MDHEN and CDR2 SYDVKM. V was pared by 3 bases and J by 2 bases, with 8 bases of the junction left unmatched. The DNA for the CDR3 is TGTGCCAGCAGTTTCCCCGGGACAGGGAGGGCTGGAAACACCATATATTTT. It translates to CASSFPGTGRAGNTIYF.